Following are 27 T cell receptor beta chains from one sample sequenced in a study of blood T cell repertoires in COVID-19 (dated by TCRdb to 2019 to 2021). Library preparation employed the immunoSEQ multiplex PCR assay. The table comes from immuneACCESS by way of TCRdb, which keeps in-frame sequences with V and J called. Part of the clones is missing from these tables; in studies checked, under half for an unresolved V gene and the rest for unknown reasons. The table for this sample lists 95,000 to 100,000 clones; around 80% of them were counted only once. More than 9% of the sample lies in the top ten. Sample: peripheral blood. The receptors stem from a man between 65 and 85 years old with acute or convalescent COVID-19.

This clone is a singleton in its sample. The rearrangement links TRBV19 to TRBJ2-1; D possibly corresponds to TRBD2 (5 bases). The V end lost 8 bases, the J end lost 0 bases, and 14 bases lay between the germline ends. This CDR3 is 15 amino acids long. In germline, CDR1 is LNHDA, CDR2 SQIVND (reference sequence). CDR3 amino acids: CASALEASSYNEQFF. In DNA form, the CDR3 reads TGTGCCAGTGCCTTGGAGGCGAGCTCCTACAATGAGCAGTTCTTC.

The chain joins TRBV2 to TRBJ1-4; D gene uncertain. This CDR3 is 13 amino acids long. Germline V gene sequence: CDR1 SNHLY, CDR2 FYNNEI. The ends were cut back, 7 bases at V and 5 bases at J, with 11 bases in the middle. CDR3: CASKSQINEKLFF. The CDR3 nucleotides read TGTGCCAGCAAGTCACAGATAAATGAAAAACTGTTTTTT.

The V and J genes are TRBV24-1 and TRBJ2-1; TRBD1 might be the D (6 bases). Germline lookup yields CDR1 KGHDR and CDR2 SFDVKD. The V and J ends lost 9 bases and 6 bases respectively, with 17 bases between them. This CDR3 has 14 residues. The CDR3 DNA follows: TGTGCCACCGGACCCCGGACAGCCATCAATGAGCAGTTCTTC. Translating gives CATGPRTAINEQFF.

This chain uses TRBV7-2 with TRBJ1-1; a possible D gene is TRBD1 (5 bases). This CDR3 has 18 residues. Trimming took 6 bases from V and 2 from J, leaving 25 bases between them. CDR1 and CDR2 (germline): SGHTA, FQGNSA. The chain's CDR3 is CASSYGTPFGRTNTEAFF. The DNA of the CDR3 is TGTGCCAGCAGTTACGGCACCCCCTTCGGCAGGACAAACACTGAAGCTTTCTTT.

This chain connects TRBV5-5 to TRBJ1-1; D gene unclear. The V and J ends lost 4 bases and 1 base respectively, with 14 bases between them. The V gene's germline CDR1 is SGHKS and CDR2 YYEKEE (reference sequence). This CDR3 is built from 15 residues. CDR3 in amino acids: CASSLEGFKNTEAFF. Here the CDR3 DNA reads TGTGCCAGCAGCCTCGAGGGCTTTAAGAACACTGAAGCTTTCTTT. The whole variable domain, remainder taken from reference TRBV5-5 and TRBJ1-1, is DAGVTQSPTHLIKTRGQQVTLRCSPISGHKSVSWYQQVLGQGPQFIFQYYEKEERGRGNFPDRFSARQFPNYSSELNVNALLLGDSALYLCASSLEGFKNTEAFFGQGTRLTVV.

Only a few counts were recorded for this clone. In the same sample, other DNA sequences code for this CDR3. V usage is TRBV11-2 and J usage is TRBJ2-2; D not certain. CDR3 length equals 16 residues. V was clipped by 6 bases and J by 4 bases, with 18 bases between them. Germline V gene sequence: CDR1 SGHAT, CDR2 FQNNGV. As DNA, the CDR3 is TGTGCCAGCAGTCAGCGAGCCCGTCCCCCCACCGGGGAGCTGTTTTTT. It specifies CASSQRARPPTGELFF.

This rearrangement joins TRBV7-2 to TRBJ1-5, with D unresolved. Trimming took 2 bases from V and 6 from J, leaving 17 bases between them. The CDR3 sequence is 16 residues long. Germline-derived CDR1 and CDR2 are SGHTA and FQGNSA. Here the CDR3 reads CASSLIFGERTQPQHF. CDR3 bases: TGTGCCAGCAGCTTAATCTTTGGGGAGAGGACTCAGCCCCAGCATTTT.

CDR3 in amino acids: CAISESGTGSVQGNIQYF. CDR3 bases: TGTGCCATCAGTGAGTCGGGGACAGGGAGTGTCCAGGGAAACATTCAGTACTTC. The genes are TRBV10-3 and TRBJ2-4; 9 bases are shared with TRBD1. The CDR3 spans 18 residues. The V gene end was trimmed by 0 bases and the J gene end by 6 bases; junction bases not matched to a gene: 12. CDR1 is ENHRY and CDR2 is SYGVKD in the germline V gene.

The CDR3 sequence is CASSTEAGGRETQYF. DNA of the CDR3: TGTGCCAGCTCCACCGAAGCGGGAGGGCGAGAGACCCAGTACTTC. The chain recombines TRBV18 with TRBJ2-5, with 10 bases fitting TRBD2. CDR3 length: 15 amino acids. CDR1 and CDR2 from the germline V gene are KGHSH and LQKENI. V was clipped by 6 bases and J by 4 bases; unmatched bases: 8. The complete variable domain, with remaining parts taken from reference TRBV18 and TRBJ2-5, reads NAGVMQNPRHLVRRRGQEARLRCSPMKGHSHVYWYRQLPEEGLKFMVYLQKENIIDESGMPKERFSAEFPKEGPSILRIQQVVRGDSAAYFCASSTEAGGRETQYFGPGTRLLVL.

This chain links TRBV4-1 with TRBJ2-1, with 14 nucleotides matching TRBD2. Germline CDR1 MGHRA, CDR2 YSYEKL. The length of the CDR3 is 17 residues. After removal of 5 bases from V and 6 bases from J, the junction contained 9 bases not matched to a gene. The CDR3 here is CASSYGTSGRRVNEQFF. For the CDR3, the DNA is TGCGCCAGCAGCTACGGGACTAGCGGGAGAAGGGTCAATGAGCAGTTCTTC.

This chain connects TRBV11-2 to TRBJ2-5; possibly TRBD2 for D (5 bases). CDR1 is SGHAT and CDR2 is FQNNGV in the germline V gene. CDR3 length: 15 amino acids. Trimming took 2 bases from V and 5 from J, leaving 15 bases between them. The CDR3 DNA reads as TGTGCCAGCAGCTTATTTCCCCTTCGCGGGGAGACCCAGTACTTC. As protein: CASSLFPLRGETQYF.

The chain employs TRBV12-3 or TRBV12-4 and TRBJ1-2; D ambiguous. The V end lost 3 bases, the J end lost 5 bases, and 7 bases lay between the germline ends. The CDR3 length is 12 residues. DNA of the CDR3: TGTGCCAGCAGTTTGGGGAGATATGGCTACACCTTC. It encodes CASSLGRYGYTF.

DNA for the CDR3: TGTGCCAGCAGCAAACAAGGGGAGGGGGTCACTGAAGCTTTCTTT. Protein product: CASSKQGEGVTEAFF. The V call is TRBV21-1, the J call TRBJ1-1. TRBV21-1 has pseudogene status. The CDR3 extends over 15 amino acids.

This sequence joins TRBV5-6 and TRBJ1-2; maybe TRBD1 (6 bases). Per germline, CDR1 SGHDT and CDR2 YYEEEE. The CDR3 covers 12 residues. Trimming left V 5 bases short and J 8 bases short, with 13 bases between. The DNA of the CDR3 is TGTGCCAGCAGTTTTACAGGGAGAGGCTACACCTTC. Translated: CASSFTGRGYTF.

V and J are TRBV19 and TRBJ2-3; TRBD2 aligns across 14 bases. J lost 5 bases, V lost 6 bases, and 4 bases had no gene match. Germline loops: CDR1 LNHDA, CDR2 SQIVND (reference sequence). The CDR3 spans 15 residues. The CDR3 DNA reads as TGTGCCAGTAGGACTAGCGGGAGGGCCAAAGATACGCAGTATTTT. It is translated as CASRTSGRAKDTQYF.

This chain connects TRBV2 to TRBJ1-2; 8 positions agree with TRBD1. Germline values: CDR1 SNHLY, CDR2 FYNNEI. CDR3 size: 15 residues. The trim removed 8 bases at V and 4 bases at J, leaving 12 bases unmatched. The DNA of the CDR3 is TGTGCCAGCCGCTACTCGGACAGGGTGGTCTATGGCTACACCTTC. Encoded protein: CASRYSDRVVYGYTF.

V is TRBV29-1 and J is TRBJ1-3; 10 bases are shared with TRBD1. Germline V gives CDR1 SQVTM, CDR2 ANQGSEA. This CDR3 is 13 amino acids long. The junction had 7 bases not matched to a gene; V was cut back by 7 bases and J by 7 bases. The CDR3 loop is CSATGQGVNTIYF. The CDR3 DNA is TGCAGCGCTACAGGACAGGGGGTGAACACCATATATTTT.

The chain joins TRBV12-3 or TRBV12-4 to TRBJ1-2; D is possibly TRBD1 (5 bases). V lost 9 bases and J 1 base, leaving 9 bases between the germline ends. The CDR3 covers 12 residues. This chain's CDR3 is CASAQGNYGYTF. The CDR3 DNA follows: TGTGCCAGTGCGCAGGGTAACTATGGCTACACCTTC.

This clone was seen only once. The CDR3 reads CASSLKRQPVRETQYF. The DNA of the CDR3 is TGTGCCAGCAGCTTAAAAAGACAACCCGTGAGAGAGACCCAGTACTTC. The chain joins TRBV7-8 to TRBJ2-5; no clear D gene. V lost 2 bases and J 4 bases, leaving 17 bases between the germline ends. Germline V gives CDR1 SGHVS, CDR2 FQNEAQ. The CDR3 contains 16 residues.

The genes are TRBV5-6 and TRBJ1-2; TRBD1 matches at 7 bases. The CDR3 loop spans 16 amino acids. The germline gives CDR1 SGHDT, CDR2 YYEEEE. J gave up 1 base and V 1 base, and 7 bases lay outside the gene matches. This CDR3 reads CASSLPPGQSNYGYTF. CDR3 DNA: TGTGCCAGCAGCTTGCCCCCGGGACAGAGTAACTATGGCTACACCTTC.

This chain connects TRBV5-1 to TRBJ1-4; maybe TRBD1 (5 bases). The germline CDR1 and CDR2 sequences are SGHRS and YFSETQ. Trimming pared 5 bases from V and 7 bases from J, leaving 15 bases between. CDR3 size: 14 residues. CDR3 sequence: CASRPGLSFEKLFF. The CDR3 nucleotides are TGCGCCAGCAGACCGGGACTCTCTTTTGAAAAACTGTTTTTT.

CDR3: CASSSQTSGEQFF. The CDR3 nucleotides read TGTGCCAGCAGCTCCCAGACTAGCGGGGAGCAGTTCTTC. The chain links TRBV7-3 to TRBJ2-1; 10 bases match TRBD2. CDR1 and CDR2 (germline): SGHTA, FQGTGA. With 4 bases clipped from V and 10 bases from J, the junction kept 4 bases outside the gene matches. There are 13 residues in the CDR3. Full variable domain (rest looked up from reference TRBV7-3 and TRBJ2-1): GAGVSQTPSNKVTEKGKYVELRCDPISGHTALYWYRQSLGQGPEFLIYFQGTGAADDSGLPNDRFFAVRPEGSVSTLKIQRTERGDSAVYLCASSSQTSGEQFFGPGTRLTVL.

The genes are TRBV10-1 and TRBJ1-1; TRBD1 might be the D (5 bases). Germline V gives CDR1 WNHNN, CDR2 SYGVQD (reference sequence). Trimming removed 6 bases at V and 0 bases at J, with 8 bases between. The CDR3 spans 13 residues. This CDR3 is CASRQELNTEAFF. CDR3 in DNA: TGCGCCAGCAGACAGGAATTGAACACTGAAGCTTTCTTT.

The sample holds a few counts of this clone. The chain employs TRBV5-4 and TRBJ1-5; D uncertain. The CDR3 loop spans 12 amino acids. Germline CDR1 is SGHNT and CDR2 is YYREEE (reference sequence). Trimming removed 4 bases from V and 5 bases from J, with 7 bases in between. The CDR3, as DNA: TGTGCCAGCAGCCGGGAGGATCAGCCCCAGCATTTT. It is translated as CASSREDQPQHF.

The chain employs TRBV18 and TRBJ1-5, with D uncertain. Germline CDR1 reads KGHSH; CDR2 reads LQKENI. The length of the CDR3 is 18 residues. V was clipped by 4 bases and J by 7 bases, with 26 bases between them. In DNA form, the CDR3 reads TGTGCCAGCTCACAATATCAGCCCGGCACCGAGGGCGGCCAGCCCCAGCATTTT. Protein sequence: CASSQYQPGTEGGQPQHF.

The chain joins TRBV5-1 to TRBJ2-6; 7 bases match TRBD1. The CDR3 contains 17 residues. The germline V gene has CDR1 SGHRS and CDR2 YFSETQ. Trimming took 1 base from V and 1 from J; bases not matched to a gene: 5. Here the CDR3 reads CASSLNGQVSGANVLTF. The CDR3 bases are TGCGCCAGCAGCTTGAATGGACAGGTATCTGGGGCCAACGTCCTGACTTTC.

The chain joins TRBV9 to TRBJ2-2; D is unclear. This CDR3 region has 15 residues. Trimming pared 3 bases from V and 2 bases from J, leaving 11 bases between. Germline assignment: CDR1 SGDLS and CDR2 YYNGEE. CDR3 sequence reads: CASSEDPHNTGELFF. The CDR3 region has the DNA TGTGCCAGCAGCGAAGATCCACATAACACCGGGGAGCTGTTTTTT.